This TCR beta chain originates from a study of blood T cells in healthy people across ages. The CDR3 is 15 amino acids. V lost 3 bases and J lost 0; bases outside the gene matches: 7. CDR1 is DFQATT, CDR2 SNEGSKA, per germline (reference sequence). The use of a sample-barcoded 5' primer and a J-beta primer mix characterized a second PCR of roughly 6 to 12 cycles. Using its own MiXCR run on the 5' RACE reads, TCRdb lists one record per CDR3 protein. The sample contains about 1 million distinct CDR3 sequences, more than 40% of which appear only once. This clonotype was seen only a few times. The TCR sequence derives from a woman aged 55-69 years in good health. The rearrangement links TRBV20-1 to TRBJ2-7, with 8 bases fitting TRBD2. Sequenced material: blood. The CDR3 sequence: CSASDIAGSSYEQYF. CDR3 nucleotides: TGCAGTGCTAGTGACATAGCGGGAAGCTCCTACGAGCAGTACTTC.